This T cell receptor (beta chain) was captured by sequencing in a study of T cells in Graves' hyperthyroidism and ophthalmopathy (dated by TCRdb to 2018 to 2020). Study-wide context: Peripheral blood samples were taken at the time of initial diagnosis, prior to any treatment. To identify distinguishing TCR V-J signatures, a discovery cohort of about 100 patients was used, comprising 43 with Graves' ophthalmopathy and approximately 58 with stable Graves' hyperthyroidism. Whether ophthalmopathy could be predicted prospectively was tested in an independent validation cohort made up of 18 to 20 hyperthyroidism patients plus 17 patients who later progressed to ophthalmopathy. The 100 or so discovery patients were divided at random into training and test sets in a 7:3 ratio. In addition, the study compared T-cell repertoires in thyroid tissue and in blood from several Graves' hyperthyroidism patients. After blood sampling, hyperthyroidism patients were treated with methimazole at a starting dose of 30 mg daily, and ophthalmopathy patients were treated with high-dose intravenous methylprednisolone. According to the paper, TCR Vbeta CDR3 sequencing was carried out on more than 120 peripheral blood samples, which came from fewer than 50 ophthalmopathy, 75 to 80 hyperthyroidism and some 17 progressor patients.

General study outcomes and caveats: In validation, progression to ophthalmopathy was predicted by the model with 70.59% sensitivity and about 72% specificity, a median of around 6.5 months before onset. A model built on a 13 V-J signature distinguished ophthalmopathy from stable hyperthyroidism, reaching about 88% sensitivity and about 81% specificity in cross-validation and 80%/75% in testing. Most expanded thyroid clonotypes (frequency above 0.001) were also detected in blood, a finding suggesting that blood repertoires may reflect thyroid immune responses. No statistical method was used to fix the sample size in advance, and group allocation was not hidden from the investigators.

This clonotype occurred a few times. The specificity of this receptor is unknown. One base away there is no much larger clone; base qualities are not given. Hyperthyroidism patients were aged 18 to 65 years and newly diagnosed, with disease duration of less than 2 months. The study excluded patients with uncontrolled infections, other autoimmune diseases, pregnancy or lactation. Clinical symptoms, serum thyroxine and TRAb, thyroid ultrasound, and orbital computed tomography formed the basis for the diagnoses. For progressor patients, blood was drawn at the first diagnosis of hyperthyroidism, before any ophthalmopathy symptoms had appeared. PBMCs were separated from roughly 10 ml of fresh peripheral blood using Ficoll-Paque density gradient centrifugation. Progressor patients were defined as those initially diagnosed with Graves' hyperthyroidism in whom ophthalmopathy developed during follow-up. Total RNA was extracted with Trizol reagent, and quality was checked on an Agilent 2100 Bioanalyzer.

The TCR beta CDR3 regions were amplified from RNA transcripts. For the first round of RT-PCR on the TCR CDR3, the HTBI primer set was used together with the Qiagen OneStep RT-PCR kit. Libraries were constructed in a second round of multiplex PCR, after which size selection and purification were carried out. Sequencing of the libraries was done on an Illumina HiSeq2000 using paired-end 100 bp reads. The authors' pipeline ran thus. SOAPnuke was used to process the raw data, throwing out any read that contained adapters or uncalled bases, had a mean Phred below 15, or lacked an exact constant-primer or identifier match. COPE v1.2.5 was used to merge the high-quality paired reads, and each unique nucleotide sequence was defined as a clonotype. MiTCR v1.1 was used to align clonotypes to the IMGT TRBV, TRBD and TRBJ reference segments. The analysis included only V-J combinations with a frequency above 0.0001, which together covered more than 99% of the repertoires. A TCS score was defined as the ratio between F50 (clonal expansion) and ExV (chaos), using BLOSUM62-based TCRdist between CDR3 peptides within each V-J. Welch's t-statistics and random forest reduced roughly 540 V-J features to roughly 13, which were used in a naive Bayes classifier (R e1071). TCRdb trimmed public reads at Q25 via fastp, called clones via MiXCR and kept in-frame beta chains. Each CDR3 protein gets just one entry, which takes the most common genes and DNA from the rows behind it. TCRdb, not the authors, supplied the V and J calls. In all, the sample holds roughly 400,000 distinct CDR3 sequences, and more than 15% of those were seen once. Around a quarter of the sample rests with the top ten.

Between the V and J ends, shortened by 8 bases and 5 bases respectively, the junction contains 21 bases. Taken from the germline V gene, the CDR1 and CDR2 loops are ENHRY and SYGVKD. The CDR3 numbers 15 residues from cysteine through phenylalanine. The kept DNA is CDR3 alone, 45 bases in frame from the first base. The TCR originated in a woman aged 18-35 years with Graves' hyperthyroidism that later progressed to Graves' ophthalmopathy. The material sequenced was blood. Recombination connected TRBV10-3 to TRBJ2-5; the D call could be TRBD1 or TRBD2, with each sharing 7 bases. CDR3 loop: CAIAGGGTAGETQYF. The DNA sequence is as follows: TGTGCCATCGCAGGGGGTGGGACAGCGGGGGAGACCCAGTACTTC.